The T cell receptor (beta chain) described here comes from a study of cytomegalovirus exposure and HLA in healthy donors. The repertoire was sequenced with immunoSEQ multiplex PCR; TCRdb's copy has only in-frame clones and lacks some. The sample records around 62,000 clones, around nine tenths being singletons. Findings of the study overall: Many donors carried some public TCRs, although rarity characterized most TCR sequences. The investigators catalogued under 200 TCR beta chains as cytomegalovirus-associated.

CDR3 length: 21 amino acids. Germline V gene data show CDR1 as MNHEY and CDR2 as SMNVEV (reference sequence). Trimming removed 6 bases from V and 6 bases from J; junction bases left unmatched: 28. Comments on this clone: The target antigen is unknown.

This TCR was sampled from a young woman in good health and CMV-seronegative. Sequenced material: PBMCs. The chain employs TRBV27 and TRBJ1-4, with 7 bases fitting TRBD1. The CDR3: CASSLGLRQTGNPPYHEKLFF. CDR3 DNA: TGTGCCAGCAGCCTTGGTCTTAGGCAGACAGGGAACCCTCCCTATCATGAAAAACTGTTTTTT. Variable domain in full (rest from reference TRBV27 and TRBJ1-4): EAQVTQNPRYLITVTGKKLTVTCSQNMNHEYMSWYRQDPGLGLRQIYYSMNVEVTDKGDVPEGYKVSRKEKRNFPLILESPSPNQTSLYFCASSLGLRQTGNPPYHEKLFFGSGTQLSVL.